This T cell receptor (beta chain) was profiled in a study of blood T cells in healthy people across ages. The V end lost 2 bases, the J end lost 8 bases, and 12 bases lay between the germline ends. Germline lookup yields CDR1 SQVTM and CDR2 ANQGSEA. There are 12 residues in the CDR3. A sample-barcoded 5' primer and a J-beta primer mix were used in a second PCR of about 7 to 12 cycles. TCRdb ran MiXCR on the 5' RACE reads and lists one entry per CDR3 protein. Altogether about 1 million distinct CDR3 sequences are present, under 30% being singletons, with the ten largest covering approximately 0.7%. These data are also associated with another study on T cells of mothers and their children.

The J gene is TRBJ1-2, the V gene TRBV29-1; D is ambiguous. The specimen sequenced was blood. The receptor comes from a girl under 10 years old in good health. This CDR3 is CSVELATTGYTF. The CDR3 nucleotides read TGCAGCGTTGAATTAGCAACTACCGGCTACACCTTC.